The 5 T cell receptor beta chains below come from one sample, sequenced in a study of response to subunit inactivated influenza vaccine. Via MiXCR, TCRdb re-called the RT-PCR reads, giving one row per CDR3 protein. The sample comprises 500,000 to 700,000 distinct CDR3 sequences, around 21% of which are singletons, and 2.5% to 3.5% rests with the top ten. This sample also belongs to another study, concerning T cells expressing NK-cell markers. From that paper: In generating TCR beta cDNA, 5'RACE template switching with UMIs was used.

The specimen was CD4+ T cells sorted from PBMCs, collected 12 days after vaccination. The source is a middle-aged man who received an inactivated influenza vaccine.

V is TRBV5-6 and J is TRBJ2-3; D is uncertain. Germline V gene lookup returns CDR1 SGHDT and CDR2 YYEEEE. The CDR3 has 12 amino acids. V lost 0 bases, J lost 7 bases, and 6 bases lay in between. CDR3 nucleotide sequence: TGTGCCAGCAGCTTGGCGGCTTATACGCAGTATTTT. Its translation is CASSLAAYTQYF.

This clonotype appeared a few times. This CDR3 is CSARGLAGSTDTQYF. CDR3 DNA: TGCAGTGCGAGGGGACTAGCGGGGAGCACAGATACGCAGTATTTT. The genes are TRBV20-1 and TRBJ2-3, with TRBD2 matching over 13 bases. The V and J ends lost 6 bases and 0 bases, in that order; junction bases with no gene match: 3. CDR3 length: 15 amino acids. The germline gives CDR1 DFQATT, CDR2 SNEGSKA (reference sequence).

This chain links TRBV20-1 with TRBJ2-3; TRBD2 aligns across 11 bases. J gave up 1 base and V 0 bases, and 6 bases lay outside the gene matches. The V gene's germline CDR1 is DFQATT and CDR2 SNEGSKA (reference sequence). This CDR3 has 17 residues. The CDR3 DNA is TGCAGTGCTAGAGATATCGGTAGCGGGGGGGGCACAGATACGCAGTATTTT. It specifies CSARDIGSGGGTDTQYF.

The gene calls are TRBV20-1 and TRBJ2-7; 7 nucleotides match TRBD1. The CDR3 has 14 residues. Germline V lookup: CDR1 DFQATT, CDR2 SNEGSKA (reference sequence). V was pared by 6 bases and J by 2 bases, with 10 bases of the junction left unmatched. The CDR3 DNA is TGCAGTGCCCCCCTCAGGGGGTGGACCTACGAGCAGTACTTC. Its translation is CSAPLRGWTYEQYF.

The CDR3 loop reads CSASAGGGYNEQFF. The CDR3 DNA sequence: TGCAGTGCTAGCGCAGGGGGCGGATACAATGAGCAGTTCTTC. V gene TRBV20-1 combines with J gene TRBJ2-1; 8 bases map to TRBD1. V lost 3 bases to trimming and J lost 4 bases; unmatched junction nucleotides: 5. Germline V gene data show CDR1 as DFQATT and CDR2 as SNEGSKA (reference sequence). The CDR3 loop spans 14 amino acids.